This T cell receptor (beta chain) was identified in a study of T cell repertoires in cytomegalovirus infection. Background on the study: Newly reported HLA-C-restricted and thoroughly characterized HLA-B-restricted CMV epitopes were employed.

Overall study findings and caveats: The response measured ex vivo was dominated by TCR beta clonotypes (HLA-C-restricted and CMV-specific). Totalled public TCR beta family frequency picked out people who carried CMV plus the relevant HLA.

In regard to this clonotype: The antigen remains undetermined.

V shed 7 bases and J shed 3 bases, with 12 bases lying between them. This CDR3 is built from 14 residues. Germline V gene sequence: CDR1 SEHNR, CDR2 FQNEAQ (reference sequence). TCRdb itself ran the reads through MiXCR, one entry per CDR3 protein. Altogether 900,000 to 950,000 distinct CDR3 sequences are present, under 40% being singletons, with the ten largest covering around an eighth. The genes are TRBV7-9 and TRBJ1-4; D call uncertain. The source of this sequence is a human donor in good health (CMV status not recorded). Some clones in this sample may be carry-over from other donors' samples. The sample in question was cultured CD8+ T cells from PBMCs, obtained from culture after CMV antigen stimulation. CDR3 nucleotides: TGTGCCAGCACCCGAGGGAGGTCTAATGAAAAACTGTTTTTT. Protein: CASTRGRSNEKLFF. The entire variable domain, with the rest obtained from reference TRBV7-9 and TRBJ1-4, is as follows: DTGVSQNPRHKITKRGQNVTFRCDPISEHNRLYWYRQTLGQGPEFLTYFQNEAQLEKSRLLSDRFSAERPKGSFSTLEIQRTEQGDSAMYLCASTRGRSNEKLFFGSGTQLSVL.